This TCR beta chain was identified during a study of T cell changes during pregnancy in multiple sclerosis. Germline CDR1 SGHAT, CDR2 FQNNGV. V was pared by 1 base and J by 9 bases, with 10 bases between. The CDR3 spans 13 residues. TCRdb's table, derived via immunoSEQ multiplex PCR, lists solely in-frame clones and lacks some. This sample yields about 87,000 clones, of which around 93% are seen a single time; around 1.4% belongs to the top ten. The sequences come from peripheral blood, collected in the third trimester of pregnancy. The sequence derives from a female donor in good health, enrolled as a control in a pregnancy study. The chain couples TRBV11-2 to TRBJ2-1; D is undetermined. The CDR3 region is CASSLVRHGEQFF. CDR3 coding DNA: TGTGCCAGCAGCTTAGTCCGTCACGGTGAGCAGTTCTTC.